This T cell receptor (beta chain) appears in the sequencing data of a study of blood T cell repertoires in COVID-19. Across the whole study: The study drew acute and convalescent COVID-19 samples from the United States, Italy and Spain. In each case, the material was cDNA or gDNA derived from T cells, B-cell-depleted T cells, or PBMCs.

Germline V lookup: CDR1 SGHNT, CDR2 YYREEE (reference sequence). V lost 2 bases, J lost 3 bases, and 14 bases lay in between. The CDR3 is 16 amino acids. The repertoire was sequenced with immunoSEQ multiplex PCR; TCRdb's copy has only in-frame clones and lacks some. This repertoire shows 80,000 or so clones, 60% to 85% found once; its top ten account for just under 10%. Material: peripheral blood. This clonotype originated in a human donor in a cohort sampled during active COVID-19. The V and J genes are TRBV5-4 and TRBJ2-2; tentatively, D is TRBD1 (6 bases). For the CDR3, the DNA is TGTGCCAGCAGCTTTGGGCAGGGGACCTACACCGGGGAGCTGTTTTTT. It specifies CASSFGQGTYTGELFF.